Below are 5 T cell receptor beta chains sequenced from a single sample in a study of shared clonotypes between healthy human individuals (TCRdb year 2020). CD8 naive samples were CD45RO-negative cells positively selected for CCR7, giving a CD45RA+CCR7+ population that excluded TemRA cells. The library was made by the immunoSEQ multiplex PCR assay. What TCRdb holds here is the immuneACCESS table cut down to in-frame rearrangements. Part of the clones is not present; checked against another copy, under half of the missing clones reflect an unresolved V gene, and the others are unexplained. The sample yields around 2,000,000 clones; 90% to 95% were counted once. The leading ten clones occupy 1.5% to 2% of the sample. The sequenced material came from naive CD8+ T cells from PBMCs. The intended sense of this specimen's cell subset or site label: CD45RA+CCR7+. The receptors here all came from a man aged 18 to 35 in good health. Some clones in this sample may be carry-over from other donors' samples.

The chain uses TRBV15 and TRBJ2-5; D may be TRBD1 (8 bases). The germline V and J ends were trimmed by 5 bases and 5 bases, with 12 bases remaining between them. Germline V gene sequence: CDR1 LNHNV, CDR2 YYDKDF (reference sequence). CDR3 length equals 13 residues. CDR3: CATSGQGGETQYF. The CDR3 region has the DNA TGTGCCACCAGCGGACAGGGAGGGGAGACCCAGTACTTC. The full variable domain, its missing parts supplied by reference TRBV15 and TRBJ2-5, is DAMVIQNPRYQVTQFGKPVTLSCSQTLNHNVMYWYQQKSSQAPKLLFHYYDKDFNNEADTPDNFQSRRPNTSFCFLDIRSPGLGDTAMYLCATSGQGGETQYFGPGTRLLVL.

The chain couples TRBV6-1 to TRBJ2-3; TRBD1 matches 8 bases. V lost 6 bases, J lost 1 base, and 3 bases stayed unmatched. The V gene's germline CDR1 is MNHNS and CDR2 SASEGT. This CDR3 region has 14 residues. The chain's CDR3 is CASRQTGGTDTQYF. The DNA of the CDR3 is TGTGCCAGCAGACAGACAGGGGGCACAGATACGCAGTATTTT.

The CDR3 DNA reads TGTGCCAGCAGCCCCCGGGACGGTGAAGAGACCCAGTACTTC. Protein product: CASSPRDGEETQYF. The gene calls are TRBV7-9 and TRBJ2-5; D is perhaps TRBD1 or TRBD2 (5 bases each). The CDR3 runs 14 residues. From germline, CDR1 is SEHNR and CDR2 FQNEAQ (reference sequence). Trimming shortened V by 5 bases and J by 3 bases, and 13 bases separated the two germline ends.

This chain connects TRBV29-1 to TRBJ2-7; D tentatively fits TRBD1 or TRBD2 (5 bases each). Germline V gene lookup returns CDR1 SQVTM and CDR2 ANQGSEA. Trimming took 6 bases from V and 3 from J, leaving 15 bases between them. The CDR3 extends over 13 amino acids. Here the CDR3 reads CSVGPGPDYEQYF. CDR3 DNA sequence: TGCAGCGTGGGACCGGGACCCGACTACGAGCAGTACTTC.

This clone was observed a handful of times. The rearrangement links TRBV4-1 to TRBJ1-4; D gene ambiguous. V gave up 4 bases and J gave up 10 bases, with 10 bases separating them. CDR1 MGHRA and CDR2 YSYEKL come from the germline V gene. This CDR3 is built from 12 residues. CDR3 sequence reads: CASSPPSGKLFF. Written as DNA, the CDR3 is TGCGCCAGCAGCCCCCCTTCCGGAAAACTGTTTTTT.